This passage covers 20 T cell receptor beta chains from one sample sequenced in a study of identical twins. TCRdb independently ran MiXCR on the 5' RACE reads; one entry per CDR3 protein. This sample carries around 480,000 distinct CDR3 sequences, over 11% of them seen once, and the ten largest clones take approximately 0.98%. These records were also assigned to another study, of yellow fever vaccine responses in identical twins.

The sample taken for sequencing was CD4+ T cells sorted from blood. The receptors originated from a woman younger than 30 in good health.

The chain's CDR3 is CAWRIRGDTEAFF. The CDR3, as DNA: TGTGCCTGGAGGATACGGGGGGACACTGAAGCTTTCTTT. The rearrangement joins TRBV30 to TRBJ1-1, with a possible D match to TRBD1 (5 bases). The CDR3 length is 13 residues. Germline V gene lookup returns CDR1 GTSNPN and CDR2 SVGIG (reference sequence). V was clipped by 3 bases and J by 3 bases, with 11 bases between them.

V usage is TRBV11-1 and J usage is TRBJ2-5; TRBD2 agrees at 8 bases. The CDR3 covers 13 residues. After removal of 3 bases from V and 4 bases from J, the junction contained 1 base not matched to a gene. Germline-derived CDR1 and CDR2 are SGHAT and FQDESV (reference sequence). The CDR3 DNA follows: TGTGCCAGCAGCTTGCGGGAGGCAGAGACCCAGTACTTC. This codes for CASSLREAETQYF.

V is TRBV7-8 and J is TRBJ2-7; D might be TRBD2 (6 bases). V was pared by 5 bases and J by 0 bases, with 14 bases between. Germline V gene data show CDR1 as SGHVS and CDR2 as FQNEAQ. The CDR3 consists of 15 residues. This CDR3 is CASSPSGFSSYEQYF. The CDR3 DNA sequence: TGTGCCAGCAGCCCCAGCGGGTTTAGCTCCTACGAGCAGTACTTC.

V usage is TRBV12-3 or TRBV12-4 and J usage is TRBJ1-5; the D is unclear. This CDR3 has 14 amino acids. V lost 4 bases and J lost 3, with 10 bases in between. In DNA, the CDR3 is TGTGCCAGCAGTTCGGACGGATTCAATCAGCCCCAGCATTTT. Translation gives CASSSDGFNQPQHF.

The rearrangement links TRBV5-1 to TRBJ2-3; the match to TRBD1 covers 9 bases. Germline CDR1 SGHRS, CDR2 YFSETQ. The CDR3 totals 15 residues. Trimming took 3 bases from V and 1 from J; bases not matched to a gene: 3. CDR3 coding DNA: TGCGCCAGCAGCTCGGACAGGGGTCGCACAGATACGCAGTATTTT. Amino acids: CASSSDRGRTDTQYF.

The genes are TRBV5-1 and TRBJ2-7; D gene unclear. The CDR3 length is 15 residues. Germline V lookup: CDR1 SGHRS, CDR2 YFSETQ. Trimming shortened V by 0 bases and J by 0 bases, and 10 bases separated the two germline ends. The CDR3 sequence is CASSLAPLSSYEQYF. The CDR3 bases are TGCGCCAGCAGCTTGGCCCCCTTAAGCTCCTACGAGCAGTACTTC.

This clonotype was counted many times. The chain carries TRBV29-1 and TRBJ1-2, with D possibly TRBD1 on 5 matching bases. Trimming removed 6 bases from V and 6 bases from J, with 20 bases in between. The CDR3 covers 14 residues. The germline gives CDR1 SQVTM, CDR2 ANQGSEA. In DNA, the CDR3 is TGCAGCGTGGATCCGGGACGCGGTTTACATGGCTACACCTTC. This gives the protein CSVDPGRGLHGYTF. Filled out from reference TRBV29-1 and TRBJ1-2, the complete variable domain reads SAVISQKPSRDICQRGTSLTIQCQVDSQVTMMFWYRQQPGQSLTLIATANQGSEATYESGFVIDKFPISRPNLTFSTLTVSNMSPEDSSIYLCSVDPGRGLHGYTFGSGTRLTVV.

At least ten counts were recorded for this clonotype. The chain has TRBV7-2 and TRBJ1-2; 8 bases map to TRBD1. The J segment lost 2 bases and the V segment lost 7 bases, leaving 6 bases of the junction unmatched. The length of the CDR3 is 14 residues. The germline V gene has CDR1 SGHTA and CDR2 FQGNSA. CDR3 residues: CASIPRQGNYGYTF. The CDR3 region has the DNA TGTGCCAGCATCCCACGACAGGGGAACTATGGCTACACCTTC. Full variable domain (missing parts from reference TRBV7-2 and TRBJ1-2): GAGVSQSPSNKVTEKGKDVELRCDPISGHTALYWYRQSLGQGLEFLIYFQGNSAPDKSGLPSDRFSAERTGGSVSTLTIQRTQQEDSAVYLCASIPRQGNYGYTFGSGTRLTVV.

The CDR3 region has the DNA TGTGCCGGACGGACCAGCACAGATACGCAGTATTTT. Translating gives CAGRTSTDTQYF. The V call is TRBV2, the J call TRBJ2-3; no clear D. The CDR3 extends over 12 amino acids. In germline, CDR1 is SNHLY, CDR2 FYNNEI. V gave up 11 bases and J gave up 0 bases, with 9 bases separating them.

This clonotype was observed a few times. This sequence joins TRBV7-2 and TRBJ2-3, with 8 bases lining up with TRBD2. The V segment lost 6 bases and the J segment 2 bases; nucleotides outside the gene matches: 10. The CDR3 runs 16 residues. Germline V lookup: CDR1 SGHTA, CDR2 FQGNSA. CDR3 coding DNA: TGTGCCAGCAGGTTAAGAATAGCGGGGCCCACAGATACGCAGTATTTT. Translating gives CASRLRIAGPTDTQYF.

The chain links TRBV19 to TRBJ2-2; the D is unclear. Trimming left V 5 bases short and J 0 bases short, with 13 bases between. The CDR3 length is 16 residues. Germline V CDR1 and CDR2: LNHDA, SQIVND (reference sequence). In DNA, the CDR3 is TGTGCCAGTAGTGCCCGGAAGACGGCGAACACCGGGGAGCTGTTTTTT. Translation: CASSARKTANTGELFF.

This clonotype has a handful of counts. The chain couples TRBV20-1 to TRBJ2-7; D unclear. Germline CDR1 DFQATT, CDR2 SNEGSKA (reference sequence). CDR3 length: 13 residues. V was clipped by 4 bases and J by 5 bases, with 15 bases between them. The CDR3 sequence: CSAITGNVDEQYF. CDR3 DNA: TGCAGTGCTATTACTGGGAATGTGGACGAGCAGTACTTC.

This clonotype was recorded at least ten times. The chain joins TRBV29-1 to TRBJ2-5; D might be TRBD1 (5 bases). The CDR3 runs 12 residues. Germline V gene sequence: CDR1 SQVTM, CDR2 ANQGSEA. V was clipped by 6 bases and J by 1 base, with 9 bases between them. Here the CDR3 reads CSVTETQETQYF. The CDR3 DNA follows: TGCAGCGTGACAGAAACCCAAGAGACCCAGTACTTC.

This sequence joins TRBV6-1 and TRBJ2-3; D is perhaps TRBD2 (6 bases). Deletions cut 0 bases from V and 5 bases from J, with 12 bases between. Germline V CDR1 and CDR2: MNHNS, SASEGT. This CDR3 spans 15 amino acids. The chain's CDR3 is CASSEARGVVDTQYF. The CDR3 DNA reads as TGTGCCAGCAGTGAAGCGCGCGGGGTGGTAGATACGCAGTATTTT.

The rearrangement uses TRBV5-5 and TRBJ1-3; unclear D gene. The CDR3 contains 13 residues. The V end lost 4 bases, the J end lost 0 bases, and 5 bases lay between the germline ends. Germline assignment: CDR1 SGHKS and CDR2 YYEKEE (reference sequence). This CDR3 is CASSANSGNTIYF. The CDR3 DNA reads as TGTGCCAGCAGCGCCAACTCTGGAAACACCATATATTTT.

As regards this clonotype: One base away lies a much larger clone, so this may be a sequencing read error. J is TRBJ2-3 and V is TRBV20-1, with TRBD1 as a possible D gene (6 bases). Germline loops: CDR1 DFQATT, CDR2 SNEGSKA (reference sequence). This CDR3 region has 13 residues. V lost 4 bases to trimming and J lost 2 bases, with 10 bases between them. The CDR3 is CSAKDRNTDTQYF. CDR3 sequence (DNA): TGCAGTGCTAAGGACAGAAACACAGATACGCAGTATTTT.

This clonotype was found a few times. CDR3: CASSVPTSGSYNEQFF. CDR3 nucleotide sequence: TGTGCCAGCAGCGTCCCCACTAGCGGGTCCTACAATGAGCAGTTCTTC. The chain couples TRBV9 to TRBJ2-1; 9 nucleotides align to TRBD2. Germline assignment: CDR1 SGDLS and CDR2 YYNGEE. Trimming removed 2 bases from V and 1 base from J; junction bases left unmatched: 4. The CDR3 has 16 amino acids.

This clonotype was detected only a few times. The gene calls are TRBV10-3 and TRBJ2-7; D ambiguous. The CDR3 has 15 residues. Trimming removed 6 bases at V and 6 bases at J, with 21 bases between. CDR1 and CDR2 from the germline V gene are ENHRY and SYGVKD. CDR3 amino acids: CAIRDPGQTPSEQYF. CDR3 bases: TGTGCCATCAGAGACCCGGGCCAAACGCCAAGCGAGCAGTACTTC.

The chain couples TRBV18 to TRBJ2-5; 11 positions agree with TRBD2. This CDR3 is 17 amino acids long. V shed 4 bases, J shed 2 bases, and the junction held 9 bases outside the gene matches. CDR1 and CDR2 from the germline V gene are KGHSH and LQKENI. The CDR3 sequence is CASSLSTSGIGQETQYF. The CDR3, as DNA: TGTGCCAGCTCACTGTCGACTAGCGGGATAGGTCAAGAGACCCAGTACTTC.

There are many counts of this clonotype. This sequence joins TRBV5-1 and TRBJ2-7; D not certain. Trimming took off 2 bases at V and 4 bases at J, with 19 bases between the two ends. CDR1 is SGHRS, CDR2 YFSETQ, per germline. The CDR3 sequence is 16 residues long. CDR3 in DNA: TGCGCCAGCAGCTTCGCCCGGCCAGGCGCCGGGTACGAGCAGTACTTC. This gives the protein CASSFARPGAGYEQYF.